This T cell receptor (beta chain) emerged from a study of human T cells and chemical hapten exposure. Germline lookup yields CDR1 ENHRY and CDR2 SYGVKD. J was trimmed by 8 bases and V by 7 bases; bases with no gene match: 10. CDR3 length: 14 residues. TCRdb independently ran MiXCR on the RACE reads; one entry per CDR3 protein. Among 270,000 or so distinct CDR3 sequences listed, around 7.3% were seen once. This clonotype was seen a handful of times. As for time point: pre-sensitization, week 0. The treatment: therapeutic diphenylcyclopropenone sensitization with weekly scalp DPC. The J gene is TRBJ1-1, the V gene TRBV10-3, with TRBD1 matching over 10 bases. This receptor was taken from a man between 18 and 35 years old with alopecia areata. Some clones in this sample may be carry-over from other donors' samples. The source material was whole blood, sampled in connection with sensitization to the hapten diphenylcyclopropenone (DPC). In nucleotides, the CDR3 is TGTGCCATCAAAGTGGGACAGGGGAGGACCGAAGCTTTCTTT. It specifies CAIKVGQGRTEAFF.